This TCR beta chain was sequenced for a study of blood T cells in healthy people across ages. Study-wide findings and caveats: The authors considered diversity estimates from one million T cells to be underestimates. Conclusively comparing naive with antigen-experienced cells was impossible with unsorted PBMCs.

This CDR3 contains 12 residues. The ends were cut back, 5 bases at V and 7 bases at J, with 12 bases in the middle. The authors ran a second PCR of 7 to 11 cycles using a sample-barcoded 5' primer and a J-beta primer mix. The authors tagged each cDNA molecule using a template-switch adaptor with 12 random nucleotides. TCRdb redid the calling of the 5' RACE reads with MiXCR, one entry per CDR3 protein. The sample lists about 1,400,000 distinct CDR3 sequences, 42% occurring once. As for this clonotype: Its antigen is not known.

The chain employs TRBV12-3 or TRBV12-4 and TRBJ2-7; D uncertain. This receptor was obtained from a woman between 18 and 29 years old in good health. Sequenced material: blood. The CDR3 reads CASSTRQNEQYF. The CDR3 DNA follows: TGTGCCAGCAGTACCCGACAAAATGAGCAGTACTTC.